This TCR beta chain was captured in a study of Ad26.COV2.S vaccination and SARS-CoV-2 variants. The overall study: Within the COV1001 Ad26.COV2.S trial arm, the donor was enrolled. Study results and limitations: Total T cell responses, in the TCR breadth and depth analyses, may have been underestimated.

Worth noting for this clone: The antigen remains undetermined.

Sequenced by immunoSEQ multiplex PCR; TCRdb stores in-frame clones only, minus some. The sample carries 450,000 to 550,000 clones, 85% to 90% recorded once. Treatment indicated: some 20 received Ad26.COV2.S at low or high dose, single or two shots; several received placebo; per-sample allocation not given. Vaccine and placebo recipients were sampled on day 63 after the first injection. The sequences come from peripheral blood, collected in a trial of Ad26.COV2.S vaccine versus placebo. This TCR derives from a person aged 18-60 years who received the Ad26.COV2.S COVID-19 vaccine or a placebo.

The CDR3 is CASSLDRGSYNEQFF. The CDR3 region has the DNA TGTGCCAGCAGCCTGGACAGGGGGTCCTACAATGAGCAGTTCTTC. The chain has TRBV7-9 and TRBJ2-1, with 10 bases lining up with TRBD1. Trimming removed 5 bases from V and 1 base from J; junction bases left unmatched: 2. The V gene's germline CDR1 is SEHNR and CDR2 FQNEAQ (reference sequence). The CDR3 loop spans 15 amino acids. Complete variable domain (other parts from reference TRBV7-9 and TRBJ2-1): DTGVSQNPRHKITKRGQNVTFRCDPISEHNRLYWYRQTLGQGPEFLTYFQNEAQLEKSRLLSDRFSAERPKGSFSTLEIQRTEQGDSAMYLCASSLDRGSYNEQFFGPGTRLTVL.